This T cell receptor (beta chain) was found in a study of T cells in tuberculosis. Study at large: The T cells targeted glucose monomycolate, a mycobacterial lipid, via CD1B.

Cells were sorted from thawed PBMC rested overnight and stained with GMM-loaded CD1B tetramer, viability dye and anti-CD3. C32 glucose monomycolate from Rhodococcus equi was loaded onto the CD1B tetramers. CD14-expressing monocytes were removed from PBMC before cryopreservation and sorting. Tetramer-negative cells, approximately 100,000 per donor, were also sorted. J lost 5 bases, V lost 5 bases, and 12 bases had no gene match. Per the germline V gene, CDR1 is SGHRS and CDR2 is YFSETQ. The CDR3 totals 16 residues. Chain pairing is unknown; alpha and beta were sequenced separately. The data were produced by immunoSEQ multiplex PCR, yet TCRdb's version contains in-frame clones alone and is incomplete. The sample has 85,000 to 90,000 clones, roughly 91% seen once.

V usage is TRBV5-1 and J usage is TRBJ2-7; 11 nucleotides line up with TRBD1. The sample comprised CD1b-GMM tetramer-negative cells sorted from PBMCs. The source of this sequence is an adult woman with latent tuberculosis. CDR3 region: CASRLNTGTGGNEQYF. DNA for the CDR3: TGCGCCAGCAGACTTAACACCGGGACAGGGGGTAACGAGCAGTACTTC.